These 30 T cell receptor beta chains were sequenced from one sample in a study of blood T cell repertoires in COVID-19. Some clones are missing from TCRdb's copy, which holds only in-frame ones; the method was immunoSEQ multiplex PCR. This table holds 120,000 or so clones, 81% found once. Source material: peripheral blood. All receptors derive from a man younger than 40 with COVID-19, enrolled during active disease.

The gene calls are TRBV9 and TRBJ2-2; 9 positions match TRBD1. From germline, CDR1 is SGDLS and CDR2 YYNGEE. The CDR3 is made up of 15 amino acids. Losses at the gene ends were 0 bases for V and 8 bases for J; bases not matched to a gene: 5. CDR3 amino acids: CASSVVGTGTGELFF. Here the CDR3 DNA reads TGTGCCAGCAGCGTAGTCGGGACAGGGACAGGGGAGCTGTTTTTT. Full variable domain (rest looked up from reference TRBV9 and TRBJ2-2): DSGVTQTPKHLITATGQRVTLRCSPRSGDLSVYWYQQSLDQGLQFLIQYYNGEERAKGNILERFSAQQFPDLHSELNLSSLELGDSALYFCASSVVGTGTGELFFGEGSRLTVL.

V is TRBV4-1 and J is TRBJ2-3; a possible D gene is TRBD2 (5 bases). The CDR3 covers 14 residues. Germline V lookup: CDR1 MGHRA, CDR2 YSYEKL. V lost 1 base to trimming and J lost 1 base, with 6 bases between them. In nucleotides, the CDR3 is TGCGCCAGCAGCCAAGCGAGGGGCACAGATACGCAGTATTTT. Residues: CASSQARGTDTQYF.

Comments on this clone: The sample has other DNA sequences that encode this CDR3 too. The chain joins TRBV2 to TRBJ2-5; no firm D call. V lost 5 bases and J lost 2, with 3 bases in between. This CDR3 is 11 amino acids long. Looked up from germline, CDR1 is SNHLY and CDR2 is FYNNEI. The CDR3 nucleotides are TGTGCCAGCAGTCTACAAGAGACCCAGTACTTC. This encodes CASSLQETQYF.

The CDR3 DNA sequence: TGTGCCAGCAGTTTAGTATTCTACGAGCAGTACTTC. Encoded protein: CASSLVFYEQYF. This chain links TRBV12-3 or TRBV12-4 with TRBJ2-7; no clear D. Trimming shortened V by 1 base and J by 3 bases, and 4 bases separated the two germline ends. CDR3 length: 12 amino acids.

On this clone itself: The junction shows a germline mismatch at one end, possibly a read error. J is TRBJ1-5 and V is TRBV28; D is perhaps TRBD1 (5 bases). The germline V gene has CDR1 MDHEN and CDR2 SYDVKM. This CDR3 is 14 amino acids long. CDR3 protein: CASSLKGRKQPQHF. CDR3 sequence (DNA): TGTGCCAGCAGTTTGAAGGGGCGCAAACAGCCCCAGCATTTT.

This sequence joins TRBV10-3 and TRBJ2-3, with 8 bases identical to TRBD2. V shed 11 bases, J shed 0 bases, and the junction held 10 bases outside the gene matches. CDR3 size: 15 residues. Germline loops: CDR1 ENHRY, CDR2 SYGVKD. The chain's CDR3 is CALSRLAGSTDTQYF. CDR3 bases: TGTGCCCTCTCGCGGCTAGCGGGTAGCACAGATACGCAGTATTTT.

The CDR3 here is CASARGRAANYGYTF. The CDR3 DNA sequence: TGTGCCAGCGCTCGAGGCAGGGCAGCTAACTATGGCTACACCTTC. This rearrangement joins TRBV6-5 to TRBJ1-2, with D possibly matching TRBD1 (5 bases). V dropped 8 bases and J dropped 0 bases, with 16 bases sitting between them. This CDR3 contains 15 residues. Per the germline V gene, CDR1 is MNHEY and CDR2 is SVGAGI.

The chain recombines TRBV10-2 with TRBJ2-2; 10 bases are shared with TRBD1. This CDR3 is 13 amino acids long. Germline V gene sequence: CDR1 WSHSY, CDR2 SAAADI. With V trimmed by 6 bases and J by 6 bases, 1 base remained unmatched. The DNA for the CDR3 is TGCGCCAGCAGCGGACAGGGGGCCGGGGAGCTGTTTTTT. Translating it yields CASSGQGAGELFF.

The chain combines TRBV7-8 with TRBJ1-5; D unresolved. The germline V gene has CDR1 SGHVS and CDR2 FQNEAQ. Between the trimmed V and J ends, which lost 4 bases and 1 base, there was a span of 14 bases. The CDR3 contains 16 residues. CDR3 in DNA: TGTGCCAGCAGCTCTCTGGGTTTAGCGAGCAATCAGCCCCAGCATTTT. Protein: CASSSLGLASNQPQHF.

The chain uses TRBV3-1 (or the pseudogene TRBV3-2) and TRBJ2-3; 7 positions agree with TRBD1. The CDR3 is made up of 16 amino acids. Germline CDR1 is LGHDT and CDR2 is YNNKEL (reference sequence). The V and J ends lost 4 bases and 4 bases, in that order; junction bases with no gene match: 11. The CDR3 here is CASSPTGDPQADTQYF. The CDR3 DNA reads as TGTGCCAGCAGCCCCACAGGGGACCCTCAGGCAGATACGCAGTATTTT.

The chain is built from TRBV6-1 and TRBJ1-1; D is unresolved. This CDR3 is 12 amino acids long. Germline V lookup: CDR1 MNHNS, CDR2 SASEGT. Trimming pared 5 bases from V and 4 bases from J, leaving 8 bases between. CDR3 bases: TGTGCCAGCAGTACTGACACCACTGAAGCTTTCTTT. Its protein is CASSTDTTEAFF.

The chain is built from TRBV27 and TRBJ2-7; D call uncertain. The CDR3 sequence is 13 residues long. In germline, CDR1 is MNHEY, CDR2 SMNVEV (reference sequence). The V end lost 4 bases, the J end lost 4 bases, and 11 bases lay between the germline ends. The CDR3 sequence: CASSSGPIYEQYF. CDR3 nucleotide sequence: TGTGCCAGCAGTTCGGGTCCGATATACGAGCAGTACTTC.

The chain is built from TRBV4-1 and TRBJ2-3; TRBD1 might be the D (6 bases). This CDR3 is built from 17 residues. Trimming pared 5 bases from V and 4 bases from J, leaving 22 bases between. From germline, CDR1 is MGHRA and CDR2 YSYEKL. The CDR3, as DNA: TGCGCCAGCAGCGAATGGAGTGGGGATGGGGGCGCAGATACGCAGTATTTT. It encodes CASSEWSGDGGADTQYF.

The V gene is TRBV11-2, the J gene TRBJ2-7, with 8 bases that match TRBD1. Looked up from germline, CDR1 is SGHAT and CDR2 is FQNNGV. V was clipped by 5 bases and J by 6 bases; unmatched bases: 12. The CDR3 runs to 15 residues. The CDR3 sequence is CASSQRQGAWSEQYF. For the CDR3, the DNA is TGTGCCAGCAGCCAACGCCAGGGGGCATGGAGCGAGCAGTACTTC.

The V gene is TRBV19, the J gene TRBJ2-5, with D perhaps matching TRBD2 (6 bases). The length of the CDR3 is 17 residues. CDR1 and CDR2 from the germline V gene are LNHDA and SQIVND (reference sequence). V was shortened by 3 bases and J by 3 bases, with 20 bases between the two germline ends. The CDR3 nucleotides are TGTGCCAGTAGTATGGGCGGGATCGACTGGAATGAAGAGACCCAGTACTTC. Encoded protein: CASSMGGIDWNEETQYF.

The chain carries TRBV10-2 and TRBJ1-2, with D possibly TRBD1 on 5 matching bases. The germline V and J ends were trimmed by 3 bases and 3 bases, with 14 bases remaining between them. The germline V gene has CDR1 WSHSY and CDR2 SAAADI. The CDR3 sequence is 15 residues long. The CDR3 DNA sequence: TGCGCCAGCAGTGAAAGGGCAGGGCATTACTATGGCTACACCTTC. Protein: CASSERAGHYYGYTF.

This clone showed up just once. The chain combines TRBV5-1 with TRBJ2-1; D possibly corresponds to TRBD1 (6 bases). Germline-derived CDR1 and CDR2 are SGHRS and YFSETQ. This CDR3 region has 15 residues. V was cut by 1 base and J by 8 bases, with 16 bases left in between. CDR3 DNA sequence: TGCGCCAGCAGCTTGCGAACAGGGTTGACCTATGAGCAGTTCTTC. Amino acids: CASSLRTGLTYEQFF.

J is TRBJ2-2 and V is TRBV19; 7 bases are a match to TRBD2. Germline V CDR1 and CDR2: LNHDA, SQIVND (reference sequence). The CDR3 contains 15 residues. J lost 3 bases, V lost 3 bases, and 4 bases had no gene match. The CDR3 bases are TGTGCCAGTAGTATGGGGGGGACTGACACCGGGGAGCTGTTTTTT. This gives the protein CASSMGGTDTGELFF.

The chain couples TRBV10-3 to TRBJ1-3; D remains ambiguous. The germline CDR1 and CDR2 sequences are ENHRY and SYGVKD. The CDR3 runs 16 residues. V dropped 10 bases and J dropped 3 bases, with 22 bases sitting between them. The CDR3 bases are TGTGCCACAGGCCCTGGAACCGAGGGTATTGGAAACACCATATATTTT. Amino acid sequence: CATGPGTEGIGNTIYF.

V is TRBV7-9 and J is TRBJ2-5; tentative D call: TRBD1 (6 bases). Trimming took off 1 base at V and 2 bases at J, with 14 bases between the two ends. The CDR3 sequence is 16 residues long. Germline V gives CDR1 SEHNR, CDR2 FQNEAQ (reference sequence). CDR3 DNA: TGTGCCAGCAGCTTAGACTCAGGGGTATCTCAAGAGACCCAGTACTTC. Encoded protein: CASSLDSGVSQETQYF.

The rearrangement links TRBV6-2 or TRBV6-3 to TRBJ1-2; D gene unclear. Germline V lookup: CDR1 MNHEY, CDR2 SVGEGT. The CDR3 has 15 residues. V lost 0 bases to trimming and J lost 4 bases, with 12 bases between them. The CDR3 DNA sequence: TGTGCCAGCAGTTACTCGAGGGAACGTTCCTATGGCTACACCTTC. Translating gives CASSYSRERSYGYTF.

The gene calls are TRBV10-3 and TRBJ1-2, with D perhaps TRBD1 (5 bases). V shed 3 bases and J shed 10 bases, with 15 bases lying between them. Germline CDR1 is ENHRY and CDR2 is SYGVKD. CDR3 length: 13 residues. DNA of the CDR3: TGTGCCATCAGTGACGAGGGTGGAGGGACCTACACCTTC. Residues: CAISDEGGGTYTF.

V gene TRBV19 combines with J gene TRBJ2-7; 11 nucleotides line up with TRBD1. The germline V gene encodes CDR1 LNHDA and CDR2 SQIVND (reference sequence). V dropped 10 bases and J dropped 2; count of bases not matched to a gene: 7. This CDR3 contains 14 residues. CDR3 DNA sequence: TGTGCCACCAGAAGGGGACAGGGGGCCTACGAGCAGTACTTC. Its protein product is CATRRGQGAYEQYF. Full variable domain (rest looked up from reference TRBV19 and TRBJ2-7): DGGITQSPKYLFRKEGQNVTLSCEQNLNHDAMYWYRQDPGQGLRLIYYSQIVNDFQKGDIAEGYSVSREKKESFPLTVTSAQKNPTAFYLCATRRGQGAYEQYFGPGTRLTVT.

The CDR3 protein is CASSLGRVESPLHF. DNA of the CDR3: TGCGCCAGCAGCTTGGGCAGGGTCGAGTCACCCCTCCACTTT. V is TRBV5-1 and J is TRBJ1-6; D possibly corresponds to TRBD1 (5 bases). CDR1 and CDR2 (germline): SGHRS, YFSETQ. The CDR3 covers 14 residues. The V end was cut by 0 bases, the J end by 10 bases, with 11 bases between. Using reference TRBV5-1 and TRBJ1-6 for the parts outside the CDR3, the full variable domain is KAGVTQTPRYLIKTRGQQVTLSCSPISGHRSVSWYQQTPGQGLQFLFEYFSETQRNKGNFPGRFSGRQFSNSRSEMNVSTLELGDSALYLCASSLGRVESPLHFGNGTRLTVT.

The chain joins TRBV7-9 to TRBJ1-3; the D gene is possibly TRBD1 (6 bases). The CDR3 sequence is 17 residues long. Germline values: CDR1 SEHNR, CDR2 FQNEAQ (reference sequence). V was trimmed by 5 bases and J by 0 bases, leaving 17 bases between them. The CDR3 region has the DNA TGTGCCAGCAGCCTCGGGGGGGGCCCCCTCTCTGGAAACACCATATATTTT. This translates into CASSLGGGPLSGNTIYF.

The gene calls are TRBV7-8 and TRBJ1-2; D gene uncertain. CDR3 size: 14 residues. The germline CDR1 and CDR2 sequences are SGHVS and FQNEAQ. V was pared by 1 base and J by 6 bases, with 12 bases between. As DNA, the CDR3 is TGTGCCAGCAGCTTAGATCCGGGATGGGATGGCTACACCTTC. This translates into CASSLDPGWDGYTF.

This sequence joins TRBV30 and TRBJ2-3; 7 bases line up with TRBD1. This CDR3 spans 14 amino acids. Trimming removed 2 bases from V and 0 bases from J; junction bases left unmatched: 2. From germline, CDR1 is GTSNPN and CDR2 SVGIG (reference sequence). The CDR3, as DNA: TGTGCCTGGAGTTACAGGGGAAGCACAGATACGCAGTATTTT. It yields the protein CAWSYRGSTDTQYF.

The CDR3 protein is CATKSGTGSYEQYF. The CDR3 coding sequence is TGTGCCACCAAATCCGGGACAGGCTCCTACGAGCAGTACTTC. This chain joins TRBV2 and TRBJ2-7, with 8 positions matching TRBD1. The germline V gene has CDR1 SNHLY and CDR2 FYNNEI. CDR3 length: 14 amino acids. J lost 0 bases, V lost 10 bases, and 8 bases had no gene match.

This rearrangement joins TRBV6-6 to TRBJ1-5; TRBD1 agrees at 7 bases. CDR3 length: 17 amino acids. The J segment lost 6 bases and the V segment lost 5 bases, leaving 16 bases of the junction unmatched. Germline values: CDR1 MNHNY, CDR2 SVGAGI (reference sequence). CDR3 in amino acids: CASSLNPITGVGQPQHF. CDR3 bases: TGTGCCAGCAGTCTCAACCCAATAACAGGGGTGGGTCAGCCCCAGCATTTT.

The V and J genes are TRBV7-2 and TRBJ2-5; 13 bases match TRBD2. V lost 5 bases to trimming and J lost 4 bases; unmatched junction nucleotides: 4. The CDR3 runs 15 residues. Germline V lookup: CDR1 SGHTA, CDR2 FQGNSA. CDR3 nucleotide sequence: TGTGCCAGCAGCGCGACTAGCGGGGGGCCAGAGACCCAGTACTTC. Protein sequence: CASSATSGGPETQYF.